This T cell receptor beta chain was recorded in a study of CD8 T cells in ankylosing spondylitis. Generation of TCR beta libraries employed quantitative 5'-RACE incorporating molecular barcodes. Each CDR3 protein gets one entry after TCRdb re-called the 5' RACE reads with MiXCR. The sample contains approximately 350,000 distinct CDR3 sequences, roughly 20% of which appear only once. V gave up 10 bases and J gave up 4 bases, with 13 bases separating them. The CDR3 sequence is 13 residues long. Comment on this clonotype: The antigen remains unidentified.

Findings of the study overall: For ankylosing spondylitis blood, a TCR beta motif of about eight highly homologous variants appeared characteristic. Significant enrichment of disease-linked clones was reportedly seen in matched ankylosing spondylitis synovial fluid.

The V call is TRBV12-3 or TRBV12-4, the J call TRBJ1-4; D might be TRBD1 (5 bases). Sequencing input: blood, either unsorted or a sorted T cell fraction (not recorded which). This TCR came from a male donor with ankylosing spondylitis or in good health (not recorded which). The CDR3 sequence is CATTGGSNEKLFF. DNA for the CDR3: TGTGCCACCACGGGGGGGAGTAATGAAAAACTGTTTTTT.